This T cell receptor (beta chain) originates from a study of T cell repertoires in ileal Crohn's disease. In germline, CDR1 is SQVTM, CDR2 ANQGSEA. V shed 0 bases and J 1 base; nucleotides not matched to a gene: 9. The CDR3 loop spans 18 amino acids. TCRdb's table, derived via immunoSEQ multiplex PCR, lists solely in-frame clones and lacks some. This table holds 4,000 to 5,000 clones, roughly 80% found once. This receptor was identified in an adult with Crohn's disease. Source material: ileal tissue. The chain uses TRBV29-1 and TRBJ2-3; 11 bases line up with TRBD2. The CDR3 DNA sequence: TGCAGCGTTGAAGATCCCTGGACTAGCGGGTTACGCACAGATACGCAGTATTTT. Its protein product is CSVEDPWTSGLRTDTQYF.